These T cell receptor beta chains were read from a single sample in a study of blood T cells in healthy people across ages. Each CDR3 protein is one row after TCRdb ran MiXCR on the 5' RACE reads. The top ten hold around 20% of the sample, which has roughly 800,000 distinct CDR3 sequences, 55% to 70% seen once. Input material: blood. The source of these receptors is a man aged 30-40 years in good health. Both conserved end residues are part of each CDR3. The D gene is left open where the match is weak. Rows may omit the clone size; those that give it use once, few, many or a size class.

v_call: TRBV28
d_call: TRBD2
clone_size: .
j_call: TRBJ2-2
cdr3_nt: TGTGCCAGCACCAGTAATGAAGCGGGGATCACCGGGGAGCTGTTTTTT
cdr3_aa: CASTSNEAGITGELFF

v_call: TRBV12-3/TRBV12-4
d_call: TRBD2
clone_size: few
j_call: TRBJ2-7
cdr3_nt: TGTGCCAGCAGTAAGGGACTAGCGGAAAACTACGAGCAGTACTTC
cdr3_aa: CASSKGLAENYEQYF

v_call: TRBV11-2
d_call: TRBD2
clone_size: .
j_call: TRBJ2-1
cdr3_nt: TGTGCCAGCAGCAAAGAACTAGCGGGGACCTACAATGAGCAGTTCTTC
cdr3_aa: CASSKELAGTYNEQFF

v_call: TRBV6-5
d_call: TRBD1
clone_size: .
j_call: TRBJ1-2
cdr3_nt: TGTGCCAGCAGTGCGGACAGGCGGCACTATGGCTACACCTTC
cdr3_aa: CASSADRRHYGYTF

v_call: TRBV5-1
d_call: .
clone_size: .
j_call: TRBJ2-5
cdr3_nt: TGCGCCAGCAGCTCAGGACTTTCAATAGGGCAGTACTTC
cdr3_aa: CASSSGLSIGQYF

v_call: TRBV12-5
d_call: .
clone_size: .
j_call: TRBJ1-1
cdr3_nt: TGTGCTAGTGGTTTGGTAGGTCGGGGGATGAACACTGAAGCTTTCTTT
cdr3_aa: CASGLVGRGMNTEAFF

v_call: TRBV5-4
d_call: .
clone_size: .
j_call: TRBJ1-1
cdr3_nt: TGTGCCAGCAGCTCGAGGGGAAAGGGAGATAATGAAGCTTTCTTT
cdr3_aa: CASSSRGKGDNEAFF

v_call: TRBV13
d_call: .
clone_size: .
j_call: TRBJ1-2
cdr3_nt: TGTGCCAGCAGCCAAGCCGTCAGGACTAACTATGGCTACACCTTC
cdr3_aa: CASSQAVRTNYGYTF

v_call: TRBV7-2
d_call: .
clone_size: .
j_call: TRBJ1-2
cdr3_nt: TGTGCCAGCAGCCCGAGCTCTAGAGGTTCTAACTATGGCTACACCTTC
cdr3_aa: CASSPSSRGSNYGYTF

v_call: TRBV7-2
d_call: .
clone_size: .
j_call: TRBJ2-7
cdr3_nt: TGTGCCAGCAGGGACCGTCACGGGACAATAAACTACGAGCAGTACTTC
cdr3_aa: CASRDRHGTINYEQYF

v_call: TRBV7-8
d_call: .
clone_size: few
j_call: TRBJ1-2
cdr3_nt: TGTGCCAGCAGCCCACGGGTGGCTAGCTATGGCTACACCTTC
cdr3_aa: CASSPRVASYGYTF